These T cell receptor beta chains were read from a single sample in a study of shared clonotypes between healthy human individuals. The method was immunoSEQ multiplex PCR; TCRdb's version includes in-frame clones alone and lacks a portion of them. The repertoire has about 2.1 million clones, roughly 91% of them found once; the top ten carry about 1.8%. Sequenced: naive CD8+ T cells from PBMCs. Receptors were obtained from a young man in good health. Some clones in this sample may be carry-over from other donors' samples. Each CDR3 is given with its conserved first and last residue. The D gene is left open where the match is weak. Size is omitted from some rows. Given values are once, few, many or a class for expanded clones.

CDR3 protein: CSVKTSSVTSSYNEQFF
V gene: TRBV29-1
J gene: TRBJ2-1
clone size: once
D gene: -

CDR3 protein: CASSSTGDEQFF
V gene: TRBV6-5
J gene: TRBJ2-1
clone size: -
D gene: TRBD1

CDR3 protein: CASSLAGWETQYF
V gene: TRBV11-2
J gene: TRBJ2-5
clone size: -
D gene: -

CDR3 protein: CASSLVAITDTQYF
V gene: TRBV27
J gene: TRBJ2-3
clone size: -
D gene: -

CDR3 protein: CASSETGTGGTGELFF
V gene: TRBV9
J gene: TRBJ2-2
clone size: -
D gene: TRBD1

CDR3 protein: CASSPIPVTVITNTEAFF
V gene: TRBV18
J gene: TRBJ1-1
clone size: -
D gene: -

CDR3 protein: CAISEGTGVGNTIYF
V gene: TRBV10-3
J gene: TRBJ1-3
clone size: -
D gene: TRBD1

CDR3 protein: CAYPGPGGNTIYF
V gene: TRBV30
J gene: TRBJ1-3
clone size: -
D gene: -

CDR3 protein: CASSVGGRYTDTQYF
V gene: TRBV9
J gene: TRBJ2-3
clone size: -
D gene: -

CDR3 protein: CASSLGTGGNTIYF
V gene: TRBV5-8
J gene: TRBJ1-3
clone size: -
D gene: TRBD1

CDR3 protein: CASSPSGTVNTEAFF
V gene: TRBV5-1
J gene: TRBJ1-1
clone size: -
D gene: TRBD1

CDR3 protein: CASSPPPGTDTQYF
V gene: TRBV7-9
J gene: TRBJ2-3
clone size: -
D gene: -

CDR3 protein: CASKFVGGAQPQHF
V gene: TRBV19
J gene: TRBJ1-5
clone size: -
D gene: -

CDR3 protein: CASSEVVSYEQYF
V gene: TRBV2
J gene: TRBJ2-7
clone size: -
D gene: -

CDR3 protein: CATSRDGLRAHEQFF
V gene: TRBV15
J gene: TRBJ2-1
clone size: -
D gene: -

CDR3 protein: CASSLFSYTIYF
V gene: TRBV27
J gene: TRBJ1-3
clone size: -
D gene: -

CDR3 protein: CASSLEVRAGNIQYF
V gene: TRBV11-2
J gene: TRBJ2-4
clone size: -
D gene: -

CDR3 protein: CASGVGGTYEQYF
V gene: TRBV27
J gene: TRBJ2-7
clone size: once
D gene: -

CDR3 protein: CASSPRQGGLYEQYF
V gene: TRBV4-1
J gene: TRBJ2-7
clone size: once
D gene: TRBD1

CDR3 protein: CASSLRSGGNEQFF
V gene: TRBV27
J gene: TRBJ2-1
clone size: -
D gene: TRBD2

CDR3 protein: CASRGGNNEQFF
V gene: TRBV7-9
J gene: TRBJ2-1
clone size: once
D gene: -

CDR3 protein: CASSLRYDRGLNQPQHF
V gene: TRBV7-2
J gene: TRBJ1-5
clone size: -
D gene: TRBD1

CDR3 protein: CASSLIGGNTEAFF
V gene: TRBV7-8
J gene: TRBJ1-1
clone size: -
D gene: TRBD1

CDR3 protein: CASSLSGDEGYTF
V gene: TRBV5-7
J gene: TRBJ1-2
clone size: -
D gene: -

CDR3 protein: CASSIGGRPAFF
V gene: TRBV19
J gene: TRBJ1-1
clone size: -
D gene: -

CDR3 protein: CASSLFGRGGYNEQFF
V gene: TRBV27
J gene: TRBJ2-1
clone size: -
D gene: -

CDR3 protein: CASSALGETQYF
V gene: TRBV10-2
J gene: TRBJ2-5
clone size: -
D gene: -

CDR3 protein: CASSQDGTSGSYNEQFF
V gene: TRBV4-1
J gene: TRBJ2-1
clone size: -
D gene: TRBD2

CDR3 protein: CASSWGSDNEQFF
V gene: TRBV10-2
J gene: TRBJ2-1
clone size: once
D gene: -

CDR3 protein: CASSAPPWSSSYEQYF
V gene: TRBV2
J gene: TRBJ2-7
clone size: -
D gene: -

CDR3 protein: CASSGRGPQTQYF
V gene: TRBV6-1
J gene: TRBJ2-5
clone size: -
D gene: -

CDR3 protein: CASSLGWGSNSPLHF
V gene: TRBV27
J gene: TRBJ1-6
clone size: -
D gene: -

CDR3 protein: CASSLVGQVSNTGELFF
V gene: TRBV7-9
J gene: TRBJ2-2
clone size: -
D gene: -

CDR3 protein: CASSYRGWAYEQYF
V gene: TRBV28
J gene: TRBJ2-7
clone size: -
D gene: -

CDR3 protein: CASSEWGRSSYEQYF
V gene: TRBV6-1
J gene: TRBJ2-7
clone size: -
D gene: -

CDR3 protein: CASSLLRGASTGELFF
V gene: TRBV11-2
J gene: TRBJ2-2
clone size: -
D gene: -

CDR3 protein: CASSPRTSGSNEQFF
V gene: TRBV28
J gene: TRBJ2-1
clone size: -
D gene: TRBD2

CDR3 protein: CASSQLVFSGSSYNEQFF
V gene: TRBV4-1
J gene: TRBJ2-1
clone size: -
D gene: TRBD2

CDR3 protein: CRVTAGNTIYF
V gene: TRBV18
J gene: TRBJ1-3
clone size: -
D gene: -

CDR3 protein: CACRLDRGVYNEQFF
V gene: TRBV28
J gene: TRBJ2-1
clone size: -
D gene: TRBD1

CDR3 protein: CASSPRLVETQYF
V gene: TRBV19
J gene: TRBJ2-5
clone size: once
D gene: -

CDR3 protein: CASSLRTSGSDTQYF
V gene: TRBV11-1
J gene: TRBJ2-3
clone size: -
D gene: TRBD2

CDR3 protein: CASSVATGSTEAFF
V gene: TRBV9
J gene: TRBJ1-1
clone size: few
D gene: -